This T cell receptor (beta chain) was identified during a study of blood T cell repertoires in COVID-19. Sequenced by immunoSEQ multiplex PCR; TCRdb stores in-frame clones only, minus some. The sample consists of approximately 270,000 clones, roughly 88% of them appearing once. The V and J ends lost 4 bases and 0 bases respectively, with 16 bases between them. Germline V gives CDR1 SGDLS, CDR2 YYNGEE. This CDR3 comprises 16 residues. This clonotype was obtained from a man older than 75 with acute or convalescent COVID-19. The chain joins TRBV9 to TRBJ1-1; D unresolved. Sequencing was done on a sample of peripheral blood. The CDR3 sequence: CASSPRLSELNTEAFF. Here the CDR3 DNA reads TGTGCCAGCAGCCCCCGTTTGAGTGAGTTGAACACTGAAGCTTTCTTT. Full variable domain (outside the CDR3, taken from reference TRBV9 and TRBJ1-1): DSGVTQTPKHLITATGQRVTLRCSPRSGDLSVYWYQQSLDQGLQFLIQYYNGEERAKGNILERFSAQQFPDLHSELNLSSLELGDSALYFCASSPRLSELNTEAFFGQGTRLTVV.